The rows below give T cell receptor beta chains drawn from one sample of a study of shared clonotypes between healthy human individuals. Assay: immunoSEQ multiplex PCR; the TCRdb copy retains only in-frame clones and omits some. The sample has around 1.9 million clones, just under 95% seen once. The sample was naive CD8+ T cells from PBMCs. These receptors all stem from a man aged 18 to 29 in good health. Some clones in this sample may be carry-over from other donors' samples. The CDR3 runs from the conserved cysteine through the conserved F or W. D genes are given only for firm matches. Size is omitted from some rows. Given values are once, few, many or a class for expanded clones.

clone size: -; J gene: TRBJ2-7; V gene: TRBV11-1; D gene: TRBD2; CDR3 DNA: TGTGCCAGCAGCCCTGAGTCGACTAGCCGCTCCTACGAGCAGTACTTC; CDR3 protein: CASSPESTSRSYEQYF
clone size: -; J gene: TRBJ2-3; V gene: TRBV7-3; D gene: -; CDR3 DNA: TGTGCCAGCAGCTTAACACAGGGAGATACGCAGTATTTT; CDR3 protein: CASSLTQGDTQYF
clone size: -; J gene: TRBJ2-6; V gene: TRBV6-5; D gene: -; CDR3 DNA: TGTGCCACCGTATCTGGGGCCAACGTCCTGACTTTC; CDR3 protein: CATVSGANVLTF
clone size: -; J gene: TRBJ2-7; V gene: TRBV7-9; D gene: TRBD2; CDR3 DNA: TGTGCCAGCAGCCAGGACATAGGACTAGCGGGGATCTACGAGCAGTACTTC; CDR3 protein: CASSQDIGLAGIYEQYF
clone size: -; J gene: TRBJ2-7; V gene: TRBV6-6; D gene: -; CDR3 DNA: TGTGCCAGCAGACGATCTGCCGTAACAAGGGATTACGAGCAGTACTTC; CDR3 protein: CASRRSAVTRDYEQYF
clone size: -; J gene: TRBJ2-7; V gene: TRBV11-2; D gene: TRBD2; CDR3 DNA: TGTGCCAGCAGCTCCTTGCGGGGGAGCTACGAGCAGTACTTC; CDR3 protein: CASSSLRGSYEQYF
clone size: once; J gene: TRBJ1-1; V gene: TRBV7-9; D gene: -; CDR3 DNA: TGTGCCAGCAGCCCCCTGGACAGCTCCGCAGCCTTAGAAGCTTTCTTT; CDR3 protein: CASSPLDSSAALEAFF
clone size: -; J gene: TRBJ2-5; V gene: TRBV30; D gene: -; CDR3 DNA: TGTGCCTGGAGTGTAGGGGAGACCCAGTACTTC; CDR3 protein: CAWSVGETQYF
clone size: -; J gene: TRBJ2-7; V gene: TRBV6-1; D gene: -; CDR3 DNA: TGTGCCAGCTCCAACATTAACTCCTACGAGCAGTACTTC; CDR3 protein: CASSNINSYEQYF
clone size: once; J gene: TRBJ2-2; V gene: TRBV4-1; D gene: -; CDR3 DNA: TGCGCCAGCAGTGTTGGGGCCCCGGGCGGTGGCGGGGAGCTGTTTTTT; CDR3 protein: CASSVGAPGGGGELFF
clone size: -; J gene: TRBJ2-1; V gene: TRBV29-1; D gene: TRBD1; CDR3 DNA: TGCAGCGTGGCCCCGGGACAGGGTGCGTTCTTC; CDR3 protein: CSVAPGQGAFF